This T cell receptor beta chain was captured by sequencing in a study of blood T cell repertoires in COVID-19. CDR1 and CDR2 from the germline V gene are MNHEY and SVGAGI. The CDR3 has 14 residues. The V and J ends lost 9 bases and 2 bases, in that order; junction bases with no gene match: 5. TCRdb's table, derived via immunoSEQ multiplex PCR, lists solely in-frame clones and lacks some. The table includes 100,000 to 150,000 clones, roughly 80% detected once. This receptor was identified in a man aged 45-65 years with acute or convalescent COVID-19. This sequence joins TRBV6-5 and TRBJ1-3, with 9 bases matching TRBD1. The sequenced material came from peripheral blood. CDR3: CASLQGAAGNTIYF. As DNA, the CDR3 is TGTGCCAGTCTACAGGGGGCGGCTGGAAACACCATATATTTT.